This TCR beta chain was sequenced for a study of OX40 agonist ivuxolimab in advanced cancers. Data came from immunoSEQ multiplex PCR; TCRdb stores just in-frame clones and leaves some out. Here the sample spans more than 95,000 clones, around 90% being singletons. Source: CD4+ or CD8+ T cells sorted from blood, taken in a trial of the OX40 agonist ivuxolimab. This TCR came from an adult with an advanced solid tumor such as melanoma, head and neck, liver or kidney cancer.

DNA of the CDR3: TGTGCCAGCAGTTTGACACGGACTGAAGCTTTCTTT. Its protein product is CASSLTRTEAFF. The chain links TRBV28 to TRBJ1-1, with D unresolved. V lost 3 bases to trimming and J lost 5 bases, with 7 bases between them. Germline-derived CDR1 and CDR2 are MDHEN and SYDVKM. CDR3 length: 12 amino acids.